A selection of T cell receptor beta chains follows, all from one sample in a study of T cells expressing NK-cell markers. With the 5' RACE reads reprocessed, TCRdb shows one record per CDR3 protein and no DNA. This table lists around 470,000 distinct CDR3 sequences. The sequenced sample was blood T cells: a sorted CD56 or NKG2C T cell subset, CD4+ or CD8+ T cells, or bulk PBMC T cells (not recorded which). These receptors were collected from a woman in her forties or fifties in good health. The CDR3 runs from the conserved cysteine through the conserved F or W. Each record gives: V gene, J gene, CDR3 protein.

TRBV21-1	TRBJ2-5	CASSTIWRTQYF
TRBV15	TRBJ2-1	CATSSELGWGSDEQFF
TRBV5-1	TRBJ2-3	CASSLAQGQDTQYF
TRBV5-1	TRBJ1-4	CASSAEDSTNEKLFF
TRBV11-2	TRBJ2-3	CASSRLGRTDTQYF
TRBV5-4	TRBJ2-2	CASSSAVGPGGNTGELFF
TRBV27	TRBJ2-4	CASSLTAGVYIQYF
TRBV6-1	TRBJ2-7	CASSESSGPGEQYF
TRBV6-5	TRBJ2-1	CASSYSTRYNEQFF
TRBV12-3/TRBV12-4	TRBJ2-7	CASSTRRGTSGSHEQYF
TRBV12-3/TRBV12-4	TRBJ2-2	CASRFTKGSGQGRNTGELFF
TRBV15	TRBJ1-2	CATSPQENYGYTF
TRBV10-3	TRBJ2-3	CAMKGGPTDTQYF
TRBV9	TRBJ2-1	CASSASSGRVNEQFF
TRBV5-1	TRBJ2-3	CASTVGGRADTQYF
TRBV4-1	TRBJ2-2	CASSHLQGARGTGELFF
TRBV5-1	TRBJ2-1	CASSPDYRNYNEQFF
TRBV3-1	TRBJ1-3	CASRVRGLRDTIYF
TRBV29-1	TRBJ1-1	CSGTGGTNTEAFF
TRBV6-6	TRBJ2-1	CASSLTGGVNNEQFF
TRBV12-3/TRBV12-4	TRBJ1-1	CASSLIGRGQTEAFF
TRBV21-1	TRBJ2-4	CASSKKGKGAKNIQYF
TRBV5-1	TRBJ2-4	CASSHQTGNEDIQYF
TRBV7-9	TRBJ2-1	CASSKQGNEVDEQFF
TRBV2	TRBJ2-1	CASSPLAGASYNEQFF
TRBV6-2/TRBV6-3	TRBJ1-5	CASSYLRNQPQHF
TRBV29-1	TRBJ1-3	CSVATQGNTIYF
TRBV29-1	TRBJ2-3	CSVEDGLTDTQYF
TRBV5-1	TRBJ1-3	CASSLRVGSGNTIYF
TRBV20-1	TRBJ2-5	CSAGRTDTKQETQYF
TRBV7-8	TRBJ1-5	CASSLSRATSRGGNQPQHF
TRBV2	TRBJ2-1	CASSSPSGRALNEQFF
TRBV2	TRBJ2-7	CASRGQGSPYEQYF